In its sample, the clone carrying this TCR beta chain was seen once. The sample originates from a study of OX40 agonist ivuxolimab in advanced cancers. Study background: The patients' treatment was ivuxolimab, an agonistic anti-OX40 (CD134) antibody. Of mixed ages from about 20 to 80 and averaging around 60 years, the group was roughly 83% male.

Profiled with immunoSEQ multiplex PCR; TCRdb holds only in-frame clones, not every one. Among roughly 30,000 clones listed, about 88% were seen once. CDR3 length: 15 amino acids. The ends were cut back, 4 bases at V and 0 bases at J, with 12 bases in the middle. CDR1 is ENHRY, CDR2 SYGVKD, per germline. The source material was CD4+ or CD8+ T cells sorted from blood, sampled in a trial of the OX40 agonist ivuxolimab. The chain joins TRBV10-3 to TRBJ1-1; D remains unclear. The clonotype originates from an adult with an advanced solid tumor such as melanoma, head and neck, liver or kidney cancer. In DNA form, the CDR3 reads TGTGCCATCAGTGCGTCAGATTTAATGAACACTGAAGCTTTCTTT. Its translation: CAISASDLMNTEAFF.